One and the same sample provided the 19 T cell receptor beta chains below, sequenced in a study of T-cell reconstitution after alpha-beta-depleted transplantation in children. Unique molecular identifiers were built into the TCRbeta library. TCRdb re-derived calls from the PCR reads in MiXCR, one entry per CDR3 protein. The repertoire holds around 680,000 distinct CDR3 sequences, with approximately 15% as singletons. The input for sequencing was PBMCs from the stem cell graft donor, taken from the stem cell graft. These receptors all come from a human donor who donated a stem cell graft to a child with acute myeloid leukemia.

This clonotype has at least ten counts. The chain has TRBV27 and TRBJ1-1, with 11 bases lining up with TRBD1. The V gene's germline CDR1 is MNHEY and CDR2 SMNVEV (reference sequence). The CDR3 covers 14 residues. With 4 bases clipped from V and 4 bases from J, the junction kept 2 bases outside the gene matches. The DNA of the CDR3 is TGTGCCAGCAGTTGGGGGACAGGGGGCACTGAAGCTTTCTTT. As protein: CASSWGTGGTEAFF.

The table lists this clonotype with many counts. The chain links TRBV20-1 to TRBJ1-1; D might be TRBD1 (6 bases). Germline loops: CDR1 DFQATT, CDR2 SNEGSKA (reference sequence). The CDR3 sequence is 13 residues long. Trimming pared 8 bases from V and 1 base from J, leaving 14 bases between. The CDR3 bases are TGCAGTACTTTCACAGGGCAGAACACTGAAGCTTTCTTT. This encodes CSTFTGQNTEAFF.

This clonotype was observed many times. This rearrangement joins TRBV7-2 to TRBJ1-5, with D hard to call. The CDR3 loop spans 15 amino acids. Looked up from germline, CDR1 is SGHTA and CDR2 is FQGNSA. V was shortened by 4 bases and J by 3 bases, with 13 bases between the two germline ends. The DNA for the CDR3 is TGTGCCAGCAGCTCGGACCCGGGTCCCAATCAGCCCCAGCATTTT. Translating gives CASSSDPGPNQPQHF. Looking up the rest from reference TRBV7-2 and TRBJ1-5 gives the full variable domain: GAGVSQSPSNKVTEKGKDVELRCDPISGHTALYWYRQSLGQGLEFLIYFQGNSAPDKSGLPSDRFSAERTGGSVSTLTIQRTQQEDSAVYLCASSSDPGPNQPQHFGDGTRLSIL.

This clonotype was seen repeatedly, ten times or more. This chain connects TRBV29-1 to TRBJ2-1; the match to TRBD1 covers 8 bases. Germline V gene lookup returns CDR1 SQVTM and CDR2 ANQGSEA. Losses at the gene ends were 1 base for V and 5 bases for J; bases not matched to a gene: 10. The CDR3 is 16 residues long. Here the CDR3 reads CSVEGGIGQGDNEQFF. The CDR3 region has the DNA TGCAGCGTTGAAGGGGGTATCGGACAGGGCGACAATGAGCAGTTCTTC.

This clonotype occurred many times. The chain links TRBV6-5 to TRBJ2-1; the match to TRBD1 covers 7 bases. After removal of 0 bases from V and 7 bases from J, the junction contained 9 bases not matched to a gene. The V gene's germline CDR1 is MNHEY and CDR2 SVGAGI. CDR3 length: 16 amino acids. The DNA for the CDR3 is TGTGCCAGCAGTTACTCGACTCTTGGGACAGCGAATGAGCAGTTCTTC. It codes for CASSYSTLGTANEQFF.

Worth noting for this clonotype: A much more abundant neighbour one base away suggests this may be a read error. This chain joins TRBV20-1 and TRBJ1-1; D is perhaps TRBD1 (5 bases). Germline CDR1 reads DFQATT; CDR2 reads SNEGSKA (reference sequence). This CDR3 comprises 15 residues. The CDR3 here is CSAALLGGLNTEDFF. The CDR3 DNA sequence: TGCAGTGCGGCCCTTCTGGGGGGATTGAACACTGAAGATTTCTTT.

The chain recombines TRBV27 with TRBJ1-5; 7 bases agree with TRBD1. The junction had 7 bases not matched to a gene; V was cut back by 2 bases and J by 3 bases. Looked up from germline, CDR1 is MNHEY and CDR2 is SMNVEV (reference sequence). The CDR3 contains 16 residues. The CDR3 protein is CASSLVGTENNQPQHF. CDR3 nucleotides: TGTGCCAGCAGTTTAGTCGGGACAGAAAACAATCAGCCCCAGCATTTT.

This clonotype has at least ten counts. The CDR3: CSARDRGYWNTEAFF. For the CDR3, the DNA is TGCAGTGCTAGAGATAGGGGATATTGGAACACTGAAGCTTTCTTT. This sequence joins TRBV20-1 and TRBJ1-1, with D maybe TRBD1 (5 bases). Per the germline V gene, CDR1 is DFQATT and CDR2 is SNEGSKA (reference sequence). V lost 0 bases to trimming and J lost 1 base, with 12 bases between them. There are 15 residues in the CDR3.

The chain links TRBV4-3 to TRBJ2-1; D is unclear. Germline lookup yields CDR1 LGHNA and CDR2 YSLEER. V was trimmed by 0 bases and J by 5 bases, leaving 11 bases between them. The CDR3 consists of 15 residues. CDR3 in amino acids: CASSQDWSSNNEQFF. CDR3 nucleotides: TGCGCCAGCAGCCAAGATTGGTCATCTAACAATGAGCAGTTCTTC.

The V and J genes are TRBV20-1 and TRBJ1-6, with 7 positions matching TRBD1. CDR1 and CDR2 from the germline V gene are DFQATT and SNEGSKA (reference sequence). V gave up 0 bases and J gave up 8 bases; unmatched junction bases: 4. CDR3 length: 14 residues. This CDR3 is CSARDFTGDSPLHF. CDR3 sequence (DNA): TGCAGTGCTAGAGATTTTACAGGGGATTCACCCCTCCACTTT.

The chain joins TRBV11-3 to TRBJ1-6, with a weak D call TRBD1 (5 bases). The CDR3 totals 14 residues. With 5 bases removed from V and 9 bases from J, the gap between germline ends came to 14 bases. Per germline, CDR1 SGHNT and CDR2 YENEEA. The CDR3 sequence: CASSHEQEGSPLHF. The CDR3 DNA sequence: TGTGCCAGCAGCCACGAACAGGAAGGTTCACCCCTCCACTTT.

This clonotype was observed a handful of times. This chain connects TRBV7-9 to TRBJ2-7, with D perhaps matching TRBD1 (6 bases). V lost 1 base to trimming and J lost 6 bases, with 16 bases between them. The CDR3 covers 15 residues. Germline V gene sequence: CDR1 SEHNR, CDR2 FQNEAQ (reference sequence). The CDR3 DNA is TGTGCCAGCAGCTTAGATCAGGGGATCACTCCCGAGCAGTACTTC. The encoded protein is CASSLDQGITPEQYF.

There are a few counts of this clonotype. The CDR3 DNA sequence: TGTGCCAGCAGTTCAAAGGGGGCTGCGTCTGAGACCCAGTACTTC. It specifies CASSSKGAASETQYF. The V gene is TRBV7-9, the J gene TRBJ2-5; 7 nucleotides agree with TRBD1. The CDR3 consists of 15 residues. J gave up 5 bases and V 6 bases, and 12 bases lay outside the gene matches. Germline V lookup: CDR1 SEHNR, CDR2 FQNEAQ (reference sequence). Complete variable domain (other parts from reference TRBV7-9 and TRBJ2-5): DTGVSQNPRHKITKRGQNVTFRCDPISEHNRLYWYRQTLGQGPEFLTYFQNEAQLEKSRLLSDRFSAERPKGSFSTLEIQRTEQGDSAMYLCASSSKGAASETQYFGPGTRLLVL.

This clonotype was seen many times. The chain carries TRBV20-1 and TRBJ2-7; D is unresolved. Trimming left V 1 base short and J 4 bases short, with 11 bases between. Germline V gene data show CDR1 as DFQATT and CDR2 as SNEGSKA (reference sequence). This CDR3 has 13 amino acids. In nucleotides, the CDR3 is TGCAGTGCTAGAGGGGCGGTGAATTACGAGCAGTACGTC. Protein sequence: CSARGAVNYEQYV.

J is TRBJ2-1 and V is TRBV11-2; TRBD1 aligns across 7 bases. The CDR3 runs 18 residues. Germline CDR1 is SGHAT and CDR2 is FQNNGV. Germline trimming cut 4 bases from V and 0 bases from J; bases unmatched to any gene: 12. Here the CDR3 DNA reads TGTGCCAGCAGCTCCTACCGGGACAGTTATAGCTCCTACAATGAGCAGTTCTTC. Residues: CASSSYRDSYSSYNEQFF.

This clonotype has ten or more counts. The J gene is TRBJ2-1, the V gene TRBV20-1; the D is unclear. CDR1 and CDR2 (germline): DFQATT, SNEGSKA (reference sequence). This CDR3 contains 12 residues. V was shortened by 4 bases and J by 7 bases, with 11 bases between the two germline ends. CDR3 bases: TGCAGTGCTAAAGGTTATTGGAATGAGCAGTTCTTC. As protein: CSAKGYWNEQFF.

This clonotype was recorded at least ten times. The CDR3 is CASSPLDRVVNEKLFF. The CDR3 nucleotides read TGTGCCAGCAGCCCCCTTGACAGGGTCGTTAATGAAAAACTGTTTTTT. This sequence joins TRBV7-6 and TRBJ1-4; 7 bases line up with TRBD1. In germline, CDR1 is SGHVS, CDR2 FNYEAQ. V was pared by 5 bases and J by 4 bases, with 10 bases of the junction left unmatched. This CDR3 comprises 16 residues.

The chain links TRBV6-1 to TRBJ1-5, with D hard to call. The CDR3 is 15 residues long. V was trimmed by 5 bases and J by 8 bases, leaving 19 bases between them. Germline V CDR1 and CDR2: MNHNS, SASEGT. The CDR3, as DNA: TGTGCCAGCAGTCGAACAGATCCCCAAAACGAGCCCCAGCATTTT. Protein: CASSRTDPQNEPQHF.

Note on this clonotype: This could be a read error, since a much larger clone is one nucleotide away. The rearrangement uses TRBV5-6 and TRBJ2-3; D remains ambiguous. The germline V and J ends were trimmed by 2 bases and 2 bases, with 12 bases remaining between them. CDR1 and CDR2 from the germline V gene are SGHDT and YYEEEE. The CDR3 length is 15 residues. This CDR3 is CASSFVEQLTDTQYF. The CDR3 DNA follows: TGTGCCAGCAGCTTCGTGGAACAGCTCACAGATACGCAGTATTTT.